This T cell receptor beta chain was profiled in a study of molecular identifiers for immune sequencing clone quantification. Broader study findings: The study reportedly detected spiked Jurkat TCR RNA from one cell among about 1 million naive cells.

In TCRdb, the PCR reads were re-called with MiXCR into one record per CDR3 protein. The profile shows hundreds of thousands of distinct CDR3 sequences, about 20% of them singletons. Regarding this clonotype: The antigen remains unidentified. A much larger clone lies one base from this, so it may be a read error. Because it lacks the conserved phenylalanine or tryptophan at the end, this CDR3 is likely a read error.

Germline V gene data show CDR1 as MNHEY and CDR2 as SVGEGT. This CDR3 is built from 17 residues. Trimming left V 2 bases short and J 1 base short, with 17 bases between. The chain joins TRBV6-2 or TRBV6-3 to TRBJ1-1; possible D gene TRBD1, 5 bases. The sequenced sample consisted of naive CD8+ T cells from blood, with Jurkat cell RNA spiked in. Subset given: FACS-sorted CD8+CD4-CCR7+CD45RA+ naive T cells. This TCR came from a human donor in good health. Some libraries in this study had Jurkat cell RNA spiked in. The CDR3: CASSYGQGITPNTEAFL. The DNA for the CDR3 is TGTGCCAGCAGTTACGGGCAGGGAATAACCCCGAACACTGAAGCTTTCCTT.